This TCR beta chain was found in a study of CD8 T cells in ankylosing spondylitis (dated by TCRdb to the late 2010s). Study-level background: The study set out to find disease-linked TCR variants by profiling T cell receptor beta repertoires in ankylosing spondylitis patients and healthy donors. Peripheral blood was sampled, and synovial fluid was additionally collected from ankylosing spondylitis patients. The full study cohort comprised around 23 ankylosing spondylitis patients and 85 to 120 healthy donors. Results the study describes overall, beyond this receptor: The disease-linked clones were reported to be significantly enriched in matched synovial fluid samples from ankylosing spondylitis patients. The disease-linked clones had a CD8+ phenotype and were found at relatively low frequencies in peripheral blood. A TCR beta motif made up of seven or eight highly homologous amino acid variants appeared to be characteristic of blood from ankylosing spondylitis patients. Some of the motif variants had been reported before in the synovial fluid and blood of reactive arthritis patients, a finding that suggests common disease-initiation mechanisms.

Instrument on record: Illumina HiSeq 2500. Quantitative 5'-RACE with molecular barcodes was used to prepare TCR beta libraries. In the source study's methods: A new computational method based on a probabilistic model of VDJ rearrangement was used to identify disease-linked TCR variants. Clones were called with MiXCR by TCRdb after fastp trimmed the public reads at Q25, and only in-frame beta chains were retained. Rows with one shared CDR3 protein collapse into an entry with the most common genes and DNA. Clone size and V and J calls follow TCRdb, not the original study. The sample records more than 250,000 distinct CDR3 sequences, 6.5% to 10% of which are singletons. In total, the top ten clones hold 13% to 15% of the sample. With respect to this clonotype: The antigen it binds to is not known. No qualities accompany the bases; no much larger clone lies one base away.

The CDR3 goes from the cysteine to the phenylalanine over 14 residues. Left in the record is the CDR3 DNA by itself, 42 bases read in frame from the first base. Per the germline V gene, SGHDN is the CDR1 and FVKESK is the CDR2. The trim is 1 base for V and 8 bases for J, with a gap of 14 bases between the germline ends. Material for sequencing was blood, either unsorted or a sorted T cell fraction (not recorded which). This clonotype was sampled from a male donor with ankylosing spondylitis. The rearranged chain carries TRBV14 and TRBJ1-2, with no confident D gene call. CDR3 region: CASSQVGNSQGYTF. The DNA sequence follows: TGTGCCAGCAGCCAAGTCGGGAACAGTCAAGGCTACACCTTC.